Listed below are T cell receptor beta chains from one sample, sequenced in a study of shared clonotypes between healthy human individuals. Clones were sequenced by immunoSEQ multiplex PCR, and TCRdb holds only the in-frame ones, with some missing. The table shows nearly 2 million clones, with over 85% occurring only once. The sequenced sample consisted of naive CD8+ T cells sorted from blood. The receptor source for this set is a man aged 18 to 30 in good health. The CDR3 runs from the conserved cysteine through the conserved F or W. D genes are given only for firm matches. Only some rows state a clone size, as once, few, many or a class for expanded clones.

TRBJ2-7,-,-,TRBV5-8,CASGPRDTIVGYEQYF,TGTGCCAGCGGCCCTCGGGACACCATCGTGGGTTACGAGCAGTACTTC
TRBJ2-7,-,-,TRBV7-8,CASSLRGGTSYEQYF,TGTGCCAGCAGCTTAAGGGGCGGAACCTCCTACGAGCAGTACTTC
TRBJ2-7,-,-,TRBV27,CASSPSWGGIPYEQYF,TGTGCCAGCAGTCCCTCCTGGGGCGGGATACCTTACGAGCAGTACTTC
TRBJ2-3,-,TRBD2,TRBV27,CASSLLRESDTQYF,TGTGCCAGCAGTTTATTGCGGGAGTCAGATACGCAGTATTTT
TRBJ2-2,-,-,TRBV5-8,CASSLWSVELFF,TGTGCCAGCAGCTTGTGGTCCGTGGAGCTGTTTTTT
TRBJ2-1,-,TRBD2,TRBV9,CASSTGLAGGAHSYNEQFF,TGTGCCAGCAGCACCGGACTAGCGGGAGGGGCCCACTCCTACAATGAGCAGTTCTTC
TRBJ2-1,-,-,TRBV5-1,CASSLEAGMGDEQFF,TGCGCCAGCAGCTTGGAAGCAGGGATGGGGGATGAGCAGTTCTTC
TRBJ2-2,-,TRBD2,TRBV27,CASSLGLAGGFGELFF,TGTGCCAGCAGTTTAGGTCTAGCGGGAGGATTTGGGGAGCTGTTTTTT
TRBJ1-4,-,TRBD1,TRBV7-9,CASSELTGGAFEKLFF,TGTGCCAGCAGCGAGCTAACAGGGGGCGCTTTTGAAAAACTGTTTTTT
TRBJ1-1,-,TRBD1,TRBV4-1,CASSLNWGQGGTEAFF,TGCGCCAGCAGCCTCAATTGGGGACAGGGCGGCACTGAAGCTTTCTTT
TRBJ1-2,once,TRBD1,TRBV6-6,CASSSMDRDYGYTF,TGTGCCAGCAGTAGTATGGACAGGGACTATGGCTACACCTTC
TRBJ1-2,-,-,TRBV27,CASSPYIDYGYTF,TGTGCCAGCAGTCCGTACATCGACTATGGCTACACCTTC
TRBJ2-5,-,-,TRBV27,CASSLFRMETQYF,TGTGCCAGCAGTTTATTTAGGATGGAGACCCAGTACTTC
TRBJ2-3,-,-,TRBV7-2,CASSLIANTDTQYF,TGTGCCAGCAGCTTAATAGCAAACACAGATACGCAGTATTTT
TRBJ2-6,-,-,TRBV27,CASSPIDSGANVLTF,TGTGCCAGCAGTCCTATTGACTCTGGGGCCAACGTCCTGACTTTC
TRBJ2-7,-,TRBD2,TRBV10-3,CAIRRESTYEQYF,TGTGCCATCAGGCGGGAGTCTACCTACGAGCAGTACTTC
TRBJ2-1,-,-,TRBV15,CAISMNEYNEQFF,TGTGCCATTTCAATGAATGAATACAATGAGCAGTTCTTC
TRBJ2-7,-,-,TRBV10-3,CAISVGGGAYEQYF,TGTGCCATAAGTGTTGGGGGAGGTGCCTACGAGCAGTACTTC
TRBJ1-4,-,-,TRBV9,CASSGRGHEEKLFF,TGTGCCAGCAGCGGGAGGGGTCATGAAGAAAAACTGTTTTTT
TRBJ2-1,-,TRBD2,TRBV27,CASRLAGGPIHEQFF,TGTGCCAGCAGACTAGCGGGGGGGCCCATTCATGAGCAGTTCTTC
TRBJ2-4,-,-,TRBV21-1,CASSKVVSDTREAKNIQYF,TGTGCCAGCAGCAAAGTGGTCTCCGACACCCGAGAGGCCAAAAACATTCAGTACTTC
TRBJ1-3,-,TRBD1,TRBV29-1,CSGTGVDGNTIYF,TGCAGCGGGACAGGGGTAGACGGAAACACCATATATTTT
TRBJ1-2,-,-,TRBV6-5,CASSHNPQGSYGYTF,TGTGCCAGCAGTCACAATCCACAGGGTAGTTATGGCTACACCTTC
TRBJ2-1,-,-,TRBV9,CASSVVGSSYNEQFF,TGTGCCAGCAGCGTAGTGGGGAGCTCCTACAATGAGCAGTTCTTC
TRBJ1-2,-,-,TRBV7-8,CASSLAVRRDGYTF,TGTGCCAGCAGCTTAGCCGTCAGGCGGGATGGCTACACCTTC
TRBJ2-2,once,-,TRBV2,CASSEVETGELFF,TGTGCCAGCAGTGAAGTAGAGACCGGGGAGCTGTTTTTT
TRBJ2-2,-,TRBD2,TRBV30,CAYERGRNTGELFF,TGTGCCTACGAGCGGGGGCGGAACACCGGGGAGCTGTTTTTT
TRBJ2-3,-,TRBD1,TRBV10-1,CASSEWTGTGADTQYF,TGCGCCAGCAGTGAGTGGACCGGGACAGGCGCAGATACGCAGTATTTT
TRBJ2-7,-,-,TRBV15,CATSRSFTYEQYF,TGTGCCACCAGCAGAAGTTTCACCTACGAGCAGTACTTC
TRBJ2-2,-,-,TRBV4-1,CASSQDRKILELFF,TGCGCCAGCAGCCAAGATAGGAAGATCTTGGAGCTGTTTTTT
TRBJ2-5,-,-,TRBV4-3,CASSQDTGETQYF,TGCGCCAGCAGCCAAGATACCGGAGAGACCCAGTACTTC
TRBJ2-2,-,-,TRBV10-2,CASSERPGSTGELFF,TGCGCCAGCAGTGAGCGCCCAGGGAGCACCGGGGAGCTGTTTTTT
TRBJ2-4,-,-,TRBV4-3,CASSQDSGGLAKNIQYF,TGCGCCAGCAGCCAAGATAGCGGAGGGCTAGCCAAAAACATTCAGTACTTC
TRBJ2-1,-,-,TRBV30,CAWSVLDLRNEQFF,TGTGCCTGGAGTGTATTGGACTTACGAAATGAGCAGTTCTTC
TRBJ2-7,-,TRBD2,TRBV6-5,CASREGPSGPYEQYF,TGTGCCAGCAGGGAGGGGCCTAGCGGTCCCTACGAGCAGTACTTC
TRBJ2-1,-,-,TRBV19,CASSINRDNEQFF,TGTGCCAGTAGTATCAACCGGGACAATGAGCAGTTCTTC
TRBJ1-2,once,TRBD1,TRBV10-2,CASSESSGTGGGYTF,TGCGCCAGCAGTGAGTCCTCCGGGACAGGGGGGGGCTACACCTTC
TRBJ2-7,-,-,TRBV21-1,CASITGLYEQYF,TGTGCCAGCATCACAGGGCTCTACGAGCAGTACTTC
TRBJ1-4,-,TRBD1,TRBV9,CASSDRASTNEKLFF,TGTGCCAGCAGTGACAGGGCCTCCACTAATGAAAAACTGTTTTTT
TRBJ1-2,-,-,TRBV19,CASSAGDYGYTF,TGTGCCAGTAGTGCAGGAGATTATGGCTACACCTTC
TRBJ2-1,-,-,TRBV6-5,CASSYMSPSSYNEQFF,TGTGCCAGCAGTTATATGAGTCCTAGCTCCTACAATGAGCAGTTCTTC
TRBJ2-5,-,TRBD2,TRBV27,CASSLYSGGAHETQYF,TGTGCCAGCAGTCTCTATAGCGGGGGAGCGCATGAGACCCAGTACTTC
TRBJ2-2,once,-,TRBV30,CAWSVGAGPPSNTGELFF,TGTGCCTGGAGTGTAGGGGCCGGACCCCCGTCGAACACCGGGGAGCTGTTTTTT
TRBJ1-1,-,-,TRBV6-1,CASSEGGLGTEAFF,TGTGCCAGCAGTGAAGGGGGGCTGGGGACTGAAGCTTTCTTT
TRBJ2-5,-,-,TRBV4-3,CASSQDMQETQYF,TGCGCCAGCAGCCAAGATATGCAAGAGACCCAGTACTTC
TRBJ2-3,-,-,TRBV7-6,CASSSFGRSTDTQYF,TGTGCCAGCAGCTCCTTCGGCAGGAGCACAGATACGCAGTATTTT
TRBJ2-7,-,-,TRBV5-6,CASSLLSTGVYEQYF,TGTGCCAGCAGCTTGCTTTCAACAGGTGTATACGAGCAGTACTTC
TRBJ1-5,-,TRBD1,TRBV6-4,CASSDPGQGSNQPQHF,TGTGCCAGCAGTGACCCCGGACAGGGAAGCAATCAGCCCCAGCATTTT
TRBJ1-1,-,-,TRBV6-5,CASSSPDMNTEAFF,TGTGCCAGCAGTTCCCCGGATATGAACACTGAAGCTTTCTTT
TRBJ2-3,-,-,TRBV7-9,CASSSGIGTDTQYF,TGTGCCAGCAGCTCAGGGATAGGAACAGATACGCAGTATTTT